The 21 T cell receptor beta chains given below trace back to one sample, sequenced in a study of T-cell memory formation after mild COVID-19. TCRdb used MiXCR to reprocess the 5' RACE reads, holding one entry per CDR3 protein. The table has 390,000 or so distinct CDR3 sequences, approximately 16% seen once; the top ten hold 20% to 25%. The material sequenced was PBMCs or a T cell subset sorted from them (not recorded which). Receptors originate from a man between 18 and 29 years old who had mild COVID-19 (a few samples of this study predate the infection). Cell type and time point are not known.

This clonotype was seen only a few times. The chain carries TRBV3-1 and TRBJ2-1; D is perhaps TRBD1 (6 bases). Germline CDR1 reads LGHDT; CDR2 reads YNNKEL (reference sequence). The CDR3 sequence is 13 residues long. The V end lost 8 bases, the J end lost 3 bases, and 11 bases lay between the germline ends. The CDR3 nucleotides read TGTGCCAGCCAGGGGCCCAACTACAATGAGCAGTTCTTC. Translation: CASQGPNYNEQFF.

This chain links TRBV6-5 with TRBJ2-3; D is uncertain. CDR1 and CDR2 from the germline V gene are MNHEY and SVGAGI. V lost 4 bases to trimming and J lost 2 bases, with 7 bases between them. The CDR3 runs 13 residues. The DNA for the CDR3 is TGTGCCAGCAGTTGGAAGTCCACAGATACGCAGTATTTT. Its translation is CASSWKSTDTQYF.

There are a few counts of this clonotype. This chain connects TRBV11-2 to TRBJ2-3; 9 bases are shared with TRBD2. This CDR3 is built from 17 residues. CDR1 and CDR2 (germline): SGHAT, FQNNGV. The V segment lost 3 bases and the J segment 2 bases; nucleotides outside the gene matches: 9. This CDR3 is CASSFQRGAFTTDTQYF. CDR3 bases: TGTGCCAGCAGCTTCCAGCGGGGGGCATTTACCACAGATACGCAGTATTTT. Combining the CDR3 with reference TRBV11-2 and TRBJ2-3 gives the whole variable domain EAGVAQSPRYKIIEKRQSVAFWCNPISGHATLYWYQQILGQGPKLLIQFQNNGVVDDSQLPKDRFSAERLKGVDSTLKIQPAKLEDSAVYLCASSFQRGAFTTDTQYFGPGTRLTVL.

The chain links TRBV7-2 to TRBJ1-4, with TRBD1 identical over 9 bases. The germline V gene encodes CDR1 SGHTA and CDR2 FQGNSA. The CDR3 has 13 amino acids. Germline trimming cut 5 bases from V and 8 bases from J; bases unmatched to any gene: 3. The DNA of the CDR3 is TGTGCCAGCAGCGGACAGGGGCGAGAAAAACTGTTTTTT. This translates into CASSGQGREKLFF. Full variable domain (missing parts from reference TRBV7-2 and TRBJ1-4): GAGVSQSPSNKVTEKGKDVELRCDPISGHTALYWYRQSLGQGLEFLIYFQGNSAPDKSGLPSDRFSAERTGGSVSTLTIQRTQQEDSAVYLCASSGQGREKLFFGSGTQLSVL.

This clonotype was seen only a few times. V gene TRBV7-2 combines with J gene TRBJ1-2, with D possibly being TRBD1 (6 bases). CDR1 is SGHTA, CDR2 FQGNSA, per germline. CDR3 length equals 14 residues. The V and J ends lost 5 bases and 4 bases respectively, with 14 bases between them. CDR3 DNA sequence: TGTGCCAGCAGCATACAGGGCTCCTCCTATGGCTACACCTTC. Translating gives CASSIQGSSYGYTF.

This clonotype came up many times. The CDR3 region has the DNA TGTGCCAGCAGCTTCGCGGCCAGGGGCACTGAAGCTTTCTTT. Residues: CASSFAARGTEAFF. This chain connects TRBV7-9 to TRBJ1-1; maybe TRBD1 (6 bases). The CDR3 runs to 14 residues. Between the trimmed V and J ends, which lost 3 bases and 4 bases, there was a span of 12 bases. The germline V gene has CDR1 SEHNR and CDR2 FQNEAQ (reference sequence).

This clonotype was observed a handful of times. The chain is built from TRBV12-3 or TRBV12-4 and TRBJ2-5; D perhaps matches TRBD1 (5 bases). The CDR3 extends over 14 amino acids. V was pared by 6 bases and J by 2 bases, with 13 bases between. CDR3 nucleotides: TGTGCCAGCAGATTACCAGACAGACAAGAGACCCAGTACTTC. As protein: CASRLPDRQETQYF.

This clonotype was picked up a small number of times. This chain links TRBV20-1 with TRBJ1-5; 8 bases line up with TRBD1. Per the germline V gene, CDR1 is DFQATT and CDR2 is SNEGSKA (reference sequence). V gave up 5 bases and J gave up 1 base; unmatched junction bases: 4. The CDR3 has 14 residues. CDR3 sequence (DNA): TGCAGTGCTGGCCGGGACAGGAGCAATCAGCCCCAGCATTTT. Protein product: CSAGRDRSNQPQHF.

V and J are TRBV20-1 and TRBJ1-6; D call uncertain. CDR3 length: 15 residues. V lost 0 bases to trimming and J lost 0 bases, with 6 bases between them. From germline, CDR1 is DFQATT and CDR2 SNEGSKA (reference sequence). CDR3 DNA sequence: TGCAGTGCTAGAGACCAAAGCTCCTATAATTCACCCCTCCACTTT. Encoded protein: CSARDQSSYNSPLHF.

The sample holds a few counts of this clonotype. The chain employs TRBV7-2 and TRBJ1-2, with D possibly TRBD1 on 5 matching bases. Germline CDR1 is SGHTA and CDR2 is FQGNSA. The CDR3 runs 15 residues. The V end was cut by 3 bases, the J end by 5 bases, with 16 bases between. CDR3 sequence: CASSFPNRDLYGYTF. CDR3 DNA: TGTGCCAGCAGCTTCCCTAACCGGGACCTTTATGGCTACACCTTC.

V usage is TRBV14 and J usage is TRBJ1-1; D gene ambiguous. V was cut by 3 bases and J by 10 bases, with 12 bases left in between. The V gene's germline CDR1 is SGHDN and CDR2 FVKESK. CDR3 length equals 12 residues. The CDR3 nucleotides read TGTGCCAGCAGCCAGGAAGTGGGGTCAGCTTTCTTT. It translates to CASSQEVGSAFF.

In this sample, this clonotype turned up a few times. The chain employs TRBV5-1 and TRBJ2-4; the D gene is possibly TRBD1 (6 bases). Germline V gene data show CDR1 as SGHRS and CDR2 as YFSETQ. The CDR3 contains 17 residues. The V end was cut by 4 bases, the J end by 0 bases, with 17 bases between. The CDR3 DNA is TGCGCCAGCAGCACGGGACACATAGACTTAGCCAAAAACATTCAGTACTTC. Translated: CASSTGHIDLAKNIQYF.

This chain connects TRBV24-1 to TRBJ2-3; TRBD2 might be the D (5 bases). V lost 9 bases to trimming and J lost 2 bases, with 11 bases between them. Germline CDR1 and CDR2: KGHDR and SFDVKD. The CDR3 length is 13 residues. In DNA form, the CDR3 reads TGTGCCACCGGCGGGCGATCCACAGATACGCAGTATTTT. As protein: CATGGRSTDTQYF.

This clonotype was counted only a few times. The chain uses TRBV6-2 or TRBV6-3 and TRBJ1-5; D might be TRBD1 (6 bases). V gave up 2 bases and J gave up 9 bases, with 11 bases separating them. The CDR3 contains 13 residues. The V gene's germline CDR1 is MNHEY and CDR2 SVGEGT. CDR3 sequence: CASSYGQTWPQHF. CDR3 DNA sequence: TGTGCCAGCAGTTACGGACAGACTTGGCCCCAGCATTTT.

In its sample, this clonotype was seen a few times. The rearrangement links TRBV25-1 to TRBJ1-1, with D possibly TRBD1 on 5 matching bases. The CDR3 covers 17 residues. The ends were cut back, 2 bases at V and 3 bases at J, with 19 bases in the middle. Germline V gene sequence: CDR1 MGHDK, CDR2 SYGVNS. The CDR3 protein is CASSESGWGIRDTEAFF. Written as DNA, the CDR3 is TGTGCCAGCAGTGAAAGCGGCTGGGGGATACGGGACACTGAAGCTTTCTTT.

The genes are TRBV11-1 and TRBJ2-5; 8 bases line up with TRBD2. The CDR3 runs 14 residues. V shed 8 bases and J 1 base; nucleotides not matched to a gene: 6. Germline assignment: CDR1 SGHAT and CDR2 FQDESV (reference sequence). The CDR3 reads CASVRGGLQETQYF. CDR3 DNA sequence: TGTGCCAGCGTCCGCGGGGGGCTCCAAGAGACCCAGTACTTC.

In this sample, this clonotype turned up a few times. CDR3 sequence: CASSPTAVSNTGELFF. Written as DNA, the CDR3 is TGTGCCAGCAGCCCGACGGCAGTCTCGAACACCGGGGAGCTGTTTTTT. J is TRBJ2-2 and V is TRBV7-2; D remains unclear. Between the trimmed V and J ends, which lost 5 bases and 0 bases, there was a span of 13 bases. CDR1 and CDR2 from the germline V gene are SGHTA and FQGNSA. CDR3 length: 16 amino acids.

This clonotype was picked up a small number of times. The V call is TRBV6-5, the J call TRBJ2-2; D not certain. Germline loops: CDR1 MNHEY, CDR2 SVGAGI. V gave up 2 bases and J gave up 0 bases, with 10 bases separating them. This CDR3 region has 16 residues. CDR3 sequence (DNA): TGTGCCAGCAGTTACGGAACGCTAGCGAACACCGGGGAGCTGTTTTTT. Translation gives CASSYGTLANTGELFF.

This clonotype was picked up a small number of times. The chain combines TRBV29-1 with TRBJ1-2, with D uncertain. Germline lookup yields CDR1 SQVTM and CDR2 ANQGSEA. The V and J ends lost 2 bases and 0 bases respectively, with 13 bases between them. The CDR3 runs to 15 residues. CDR3 nucleotide sequence: TGCAGCGTTGAACCCCGGGAGTTAGCTAACTATGGCTACACCTTC. This encodes CSVEPRELANYGYTF.

This clonotype showed up just a few times. V is TRBV7-9 and J is TRBJ2-7, with 7 bases matching TRBD1. V gave up 5 bases and J gave up 12 bases; unmatched junction bases: 19. This CDR3 spans 15 amino acids. From germline, CDR1 is SEHNR and CDR2 FQNEAQ (reference sequence). CDR3 region: CASSPTGSYTRMAYF. In DNA form, the CDR3 reads TGTGCCAGCAGCCCGACAGGGTCGTATACTAGAATGGCGTACTTC.

The chain uses TRBV5-5 and TRBJ2-3; D unclear. Germline V lookup: CDR1 SGHKS, CDR2 YYEKEE (reference sequence). The CDR3 consists of 15 residues. V was clipped by 3 bases and J by 2 bases, with 13 bases between them. The CDR3 bases are TGTGCCAGCAGCTCAGGACCAACCGACACAGATACGCAGTATTTT. It is translated as CASSSGPTDTDTQYF. Based on the CDR3 plus reference TRBV5-5 and TRBJ2-3, the full variable domain is DAGVTQSPTHLIKTRGQQVTLRCSPISGHKSVSWYQQVLGQGPQFIFQYYEKEERGRGNFPDRFSARQFPNYSSELNVNALLLGDSALYLCASSSGPTDTDTQYFGPGTRLTVL.